This paragraph covers one T cell receptor (beta chain) sequence. One base away lies a much larger clone, so this may be a sequencing read error. For the second PCR, which ran for roughly 7 to 11 cycles, a sample-barcoded 5' primer and a J-beta primer mix were used. Per sample, CDR3-containing paired-end reads numbered at least 3 million. TCRdb ran MiXCR on the 5' RACE reads and lists one entry per CDR3 protein. The table has around 710,000 distinct CDR3 sequences, approximately 39% seen once. This sample was included in a study of blood T cells in healthy people across ages. This CDR3 comprises 14 residues. In germline, CDR1 is MDHEN, CDR2 SYDVKM. Trimming removed 5 bases at V and 8 bases at J, with 16 bases between. Every donor gave 8 to 10 milliliters of peripheral blood.

The TCR originated in a woman aged 60-70 years in good health. Sequenced input: blood. The chain is built from TRBV28 and TRBJ2-1; possibly TRBD2 for D (7 bases). CDR3 loop: CASSATGTIDEQFF. The CDR3 region has the DNA TGTGCCAGCAGTGCTACAGGGACTATTGATGAGCAGTTCTTC.